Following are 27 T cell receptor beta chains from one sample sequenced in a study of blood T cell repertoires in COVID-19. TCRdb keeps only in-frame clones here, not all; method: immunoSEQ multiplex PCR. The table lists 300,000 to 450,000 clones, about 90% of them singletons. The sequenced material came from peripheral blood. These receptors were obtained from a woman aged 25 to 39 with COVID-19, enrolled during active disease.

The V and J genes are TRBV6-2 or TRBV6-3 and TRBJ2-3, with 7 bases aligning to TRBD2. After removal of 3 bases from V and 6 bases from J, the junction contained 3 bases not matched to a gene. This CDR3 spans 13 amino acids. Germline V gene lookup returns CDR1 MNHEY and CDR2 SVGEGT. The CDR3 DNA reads TGTGCCAGCAGTTATGGGGAGGGGGATACGCAGTATTTT. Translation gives CASSYGEGDTQYF.

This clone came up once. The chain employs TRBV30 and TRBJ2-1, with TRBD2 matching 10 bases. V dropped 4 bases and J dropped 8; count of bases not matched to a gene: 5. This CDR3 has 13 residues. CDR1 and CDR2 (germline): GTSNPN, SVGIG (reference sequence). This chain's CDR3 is CAWTSGSGDEQFF. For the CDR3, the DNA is TGTGCCTGGACTAGCGGGAGCGGGGATGAGCAGTTCTTC.

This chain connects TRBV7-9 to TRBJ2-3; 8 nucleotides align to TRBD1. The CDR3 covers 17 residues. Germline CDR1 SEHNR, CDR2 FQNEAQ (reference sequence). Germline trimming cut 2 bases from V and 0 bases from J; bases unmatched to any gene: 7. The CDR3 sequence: CASSLNTGQGSTDTQYF. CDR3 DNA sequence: TGTGCCAGCAGCTTAAACACTGGACAGGGAAGCACAGATACGCAGTATTTT.

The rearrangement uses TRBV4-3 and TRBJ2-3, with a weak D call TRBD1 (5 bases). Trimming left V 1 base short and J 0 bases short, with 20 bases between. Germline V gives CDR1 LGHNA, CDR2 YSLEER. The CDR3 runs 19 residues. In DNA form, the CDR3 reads TGCGCCAGCAGCCAAGTTGGAAGGGGCCCCGAAATAAGCACAGATACGCAGTATTTT. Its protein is CASSQVGRGPEISTDTQYF.

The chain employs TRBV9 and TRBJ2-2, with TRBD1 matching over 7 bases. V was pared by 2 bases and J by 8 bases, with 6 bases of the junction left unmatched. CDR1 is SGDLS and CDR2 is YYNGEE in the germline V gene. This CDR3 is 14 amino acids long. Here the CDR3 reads CASSVGTERGELFF. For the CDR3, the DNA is TGTGCCAGCAGCGTGGGGACAGAAAGAGGGGAGCTGTTTTTT.

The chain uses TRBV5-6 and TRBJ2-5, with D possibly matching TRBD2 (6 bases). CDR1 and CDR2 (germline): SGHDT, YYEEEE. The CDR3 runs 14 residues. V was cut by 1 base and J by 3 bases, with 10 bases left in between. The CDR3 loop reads CASSLLRGEETQYF. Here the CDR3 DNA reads TGTGCCAGCAGCTTGTTGCGGGGCGAAGAGACCCAGTACTTC.

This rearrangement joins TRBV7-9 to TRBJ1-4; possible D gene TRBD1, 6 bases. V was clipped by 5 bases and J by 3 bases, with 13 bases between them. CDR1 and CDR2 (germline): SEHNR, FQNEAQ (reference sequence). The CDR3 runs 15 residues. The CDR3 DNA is TGTGCCAGCAGCCCGGGGGGGGCCCCTAATGAAAAACTGTTTTTT. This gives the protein CASSPGGAPNEKLFF.

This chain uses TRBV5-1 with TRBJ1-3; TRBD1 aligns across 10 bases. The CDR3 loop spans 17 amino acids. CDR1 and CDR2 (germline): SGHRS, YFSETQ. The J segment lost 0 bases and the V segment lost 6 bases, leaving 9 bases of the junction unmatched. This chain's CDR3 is CASTLGQGLNSGNTIYF. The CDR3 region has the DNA TGCGCCAGCACCCTGGGACAGGGGCTTAACTCTGGAAACACCATATATTTT.

The CDR3 DNA reads as TGTGCCAGCAGCTTCCCCAGGGGCCCCTACGAGCAGTACTTC. Translating it yields CASSFPRGPYEQYF. The V call is TRBV5-6, the J call TRBJ2-7; D is perhaps TRBD1 (6 bases). The length of the CDR3 is 14 residues. Germline V lookup: CDR1 SGHDT, CDR2 YYEEEE. With 2 bases removed from V and 2 bases from J, the gap between germline ends came to 11 bases. Full variable domain (remainder filled in from reference TRBV5-6 and TRBJ2-7): DAGVTQSPTHLIKTRGQQVTLRCSPKSGHDTVSWYQQALGQGPQFIFQYYEEEERQRGNFPDRFSGHQFPNYSSELNVNALLLGDSALYLCASSFPRGPYEQYFGPGTRLTVT.

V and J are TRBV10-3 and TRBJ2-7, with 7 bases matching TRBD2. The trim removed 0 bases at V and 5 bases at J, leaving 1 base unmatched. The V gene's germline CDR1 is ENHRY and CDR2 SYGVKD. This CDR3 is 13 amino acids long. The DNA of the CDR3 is TGTGCCATCAGTGAGTCGGGGGGGGACGAGCAGTACGTC. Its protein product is CAISESGGDEQYV.

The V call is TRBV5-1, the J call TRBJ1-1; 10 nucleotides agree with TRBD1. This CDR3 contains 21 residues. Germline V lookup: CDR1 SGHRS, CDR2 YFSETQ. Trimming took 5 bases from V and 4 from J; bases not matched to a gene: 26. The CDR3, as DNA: TGCGCCAGCAGACTGGTCGGGGACAGGGGTCAGTCGAAAACCTTTGGCACTGAAGCTTTCTTT. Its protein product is CASRLVGDRGQSKTFGTEAFF.

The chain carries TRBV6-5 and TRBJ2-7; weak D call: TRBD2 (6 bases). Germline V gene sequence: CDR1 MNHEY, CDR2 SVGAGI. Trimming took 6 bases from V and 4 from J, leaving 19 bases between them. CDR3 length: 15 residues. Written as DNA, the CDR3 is TGTGCCAGCAGCCCCCGACCTGAGGGGACTTACGAGCAGTACGTC. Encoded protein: CASSPRPEGTYEQYV.

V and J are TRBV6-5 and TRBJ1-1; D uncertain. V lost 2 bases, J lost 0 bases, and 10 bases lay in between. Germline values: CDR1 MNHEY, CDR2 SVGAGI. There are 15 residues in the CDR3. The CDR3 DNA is TGTGCCAGCAGTTACGCCCAGTTGATGAACACTGAAGCTTTCTTT. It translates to CASSYAQLMNTEAFF.

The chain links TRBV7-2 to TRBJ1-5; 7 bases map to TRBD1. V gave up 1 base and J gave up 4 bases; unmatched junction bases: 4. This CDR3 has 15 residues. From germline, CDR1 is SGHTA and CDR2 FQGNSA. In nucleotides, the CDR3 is TGTGCCAGCAGCTTAGGGACAGGTCAGAATCAGCCCCAGCATTTT. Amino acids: CASSLGTGQNQPQHF.

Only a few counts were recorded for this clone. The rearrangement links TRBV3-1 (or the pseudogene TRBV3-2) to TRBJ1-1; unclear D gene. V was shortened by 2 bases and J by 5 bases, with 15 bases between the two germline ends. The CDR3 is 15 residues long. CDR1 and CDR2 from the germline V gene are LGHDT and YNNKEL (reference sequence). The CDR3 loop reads CASSQKEASETEAFF. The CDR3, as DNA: TGTGCCAGCAGCCAAAAGGAGGCGTCGGAGACTGAAGCTTTCTTT.

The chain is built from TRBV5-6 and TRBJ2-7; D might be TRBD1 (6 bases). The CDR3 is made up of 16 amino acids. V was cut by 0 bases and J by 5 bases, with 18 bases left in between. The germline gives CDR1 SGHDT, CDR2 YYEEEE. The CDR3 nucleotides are TGTGCCAGCAGCTTGGGACTAAGAGAGACAGGCGACGAGCAGTACGTC. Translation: CASSLGLRETGDEQYV.

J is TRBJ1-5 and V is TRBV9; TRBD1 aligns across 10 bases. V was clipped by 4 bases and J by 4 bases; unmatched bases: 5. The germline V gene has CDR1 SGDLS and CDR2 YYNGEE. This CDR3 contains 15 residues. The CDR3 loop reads CASSPTGGRNQPQHF. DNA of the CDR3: TGTGCCAGCAGCCCGACAGGGGGCCGGAATCAGCCCCAGCATTTT.

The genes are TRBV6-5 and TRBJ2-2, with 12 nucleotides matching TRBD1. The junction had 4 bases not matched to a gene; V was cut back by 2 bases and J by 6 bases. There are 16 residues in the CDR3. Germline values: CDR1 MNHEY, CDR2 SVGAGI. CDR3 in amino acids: CASSYGTGGFPGELFF. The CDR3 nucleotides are TGTGCCAGCAGTTACGGGACAGGGGGCTTCCCCGGGGAGCTGTTTTTT.

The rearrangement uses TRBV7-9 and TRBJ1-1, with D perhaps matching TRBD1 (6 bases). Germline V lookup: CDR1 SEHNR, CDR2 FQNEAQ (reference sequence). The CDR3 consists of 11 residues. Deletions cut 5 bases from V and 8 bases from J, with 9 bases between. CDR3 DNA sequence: TGTGCCAGCAGCCAGGGACAAGAAGCTTTCTTT. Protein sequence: CASSQGQEAFF.

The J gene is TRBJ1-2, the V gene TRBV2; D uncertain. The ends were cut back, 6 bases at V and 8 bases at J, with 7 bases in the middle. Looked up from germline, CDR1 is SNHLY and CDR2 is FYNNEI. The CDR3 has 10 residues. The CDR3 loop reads CASRSRGYTF. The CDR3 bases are TGTGCCAGCAGATCTAGGGGCTACACCTTC.

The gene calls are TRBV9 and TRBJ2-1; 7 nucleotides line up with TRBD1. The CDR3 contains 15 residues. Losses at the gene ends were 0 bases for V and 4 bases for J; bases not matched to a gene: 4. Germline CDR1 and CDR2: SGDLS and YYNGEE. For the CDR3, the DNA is TGTGCCAGCAGCGTAGCTACAGGGGAATACAATGAGCAGTTCTTC. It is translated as CASSVATGEYNEQFF.

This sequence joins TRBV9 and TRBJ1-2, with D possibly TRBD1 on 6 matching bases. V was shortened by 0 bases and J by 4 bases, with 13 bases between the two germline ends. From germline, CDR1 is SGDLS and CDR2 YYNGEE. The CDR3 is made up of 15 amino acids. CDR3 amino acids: CASSVASGAGYGYTF. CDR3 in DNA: TGTGCCAGCAGCGTAGCCTCAGGGGCTGGCTATGGCTACACCTTC.

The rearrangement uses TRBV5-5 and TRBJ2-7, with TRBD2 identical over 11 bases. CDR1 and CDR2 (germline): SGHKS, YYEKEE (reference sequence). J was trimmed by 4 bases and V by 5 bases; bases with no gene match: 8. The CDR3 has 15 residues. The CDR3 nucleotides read TGTGCCAGCAGTCGGGGGACTAGCGGACTTTACGAGCAGTACGTC. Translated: CASSRGTSGLYEQYV.

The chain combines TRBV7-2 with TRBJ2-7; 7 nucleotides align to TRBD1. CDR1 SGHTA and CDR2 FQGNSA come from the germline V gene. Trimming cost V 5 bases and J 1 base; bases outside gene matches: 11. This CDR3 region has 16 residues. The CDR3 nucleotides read TGTGCCAGCAGCCATAATAAACAGGACAGGTCCTACGAGCAGTACTTC. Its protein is CASSHNKQDRSYEQYF.

CDR3 residues: CAWTEGGSTEAFF. The DNA for the CDR3 is TGTGCCTGGACCGAGGGTGGAAGCACTGAAGCTTTCTTT. This chain links TRBV30 with TRBJ1-1; the D is unclear. The CDR3 sequence is 13 residues long. Germline V gene sequence: CDR1 GTSNPN, CDR2 SVGIG (reference sequence). Deletions cut 4 bases from V and 4 bases from J, with 13 bases between.

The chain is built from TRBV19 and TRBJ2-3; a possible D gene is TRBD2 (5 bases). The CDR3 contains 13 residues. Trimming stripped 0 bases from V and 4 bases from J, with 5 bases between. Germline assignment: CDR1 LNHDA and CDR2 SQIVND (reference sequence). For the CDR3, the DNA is TGTGCCAGTAGTATAGAGCGGGCAGATACGCAGTATTTT. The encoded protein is CASSIERADTQYF.

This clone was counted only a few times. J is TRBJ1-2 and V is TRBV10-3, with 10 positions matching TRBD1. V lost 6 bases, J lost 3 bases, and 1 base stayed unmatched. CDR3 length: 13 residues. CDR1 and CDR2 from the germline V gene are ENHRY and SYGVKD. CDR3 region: CAISGQGDYGYTF. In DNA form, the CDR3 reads TGTGCCATCAGCGGACAGGGGGACTATGGCTACACCTTC.